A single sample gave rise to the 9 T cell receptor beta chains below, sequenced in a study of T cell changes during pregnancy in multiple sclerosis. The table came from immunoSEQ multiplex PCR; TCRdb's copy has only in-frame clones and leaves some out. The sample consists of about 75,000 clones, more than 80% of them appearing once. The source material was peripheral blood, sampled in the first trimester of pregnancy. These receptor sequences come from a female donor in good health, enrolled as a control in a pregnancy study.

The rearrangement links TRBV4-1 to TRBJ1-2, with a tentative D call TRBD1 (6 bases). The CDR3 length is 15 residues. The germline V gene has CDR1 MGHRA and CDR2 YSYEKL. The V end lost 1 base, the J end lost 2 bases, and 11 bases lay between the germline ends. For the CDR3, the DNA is TGCGCCAGCAGCCAAGTAAGACAGGAAAACTATGGCTACACCTTC. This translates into CASSQVRQENYGYTF.

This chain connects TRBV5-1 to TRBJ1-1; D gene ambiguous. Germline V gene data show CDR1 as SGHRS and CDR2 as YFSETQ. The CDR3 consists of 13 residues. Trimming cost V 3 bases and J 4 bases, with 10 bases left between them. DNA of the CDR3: TGCGCCAGCAGCTCGCTCAGAGGCACTGAAGCTTTCTTT. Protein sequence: CASSSLRGTEAFF.

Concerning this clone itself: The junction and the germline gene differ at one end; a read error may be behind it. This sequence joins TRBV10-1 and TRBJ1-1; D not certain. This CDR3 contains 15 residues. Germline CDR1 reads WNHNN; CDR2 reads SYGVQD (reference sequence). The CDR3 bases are TGCGCCAGCAGTCAGTCTGTGGCAGGCCAAACTGAAGCTTTCTTT. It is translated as CASSQSVAGQTEAFF.

DNA of the CDR3: TGTGCCAGTAATCTAATCAGAACGACTGGGGAGACCCAGTACTTC. Its protein is CASNLIRTTGETQYF. This sequence joins TRBV6-1 and TRBJ2-5; D gene ambiguous. Germline CDR1 and CDR2: MNHNS and SASEGT. V gave up 9 bases and J gave up 5 bases, with 22 bases separating them. This CDR3 contains 15 residues.

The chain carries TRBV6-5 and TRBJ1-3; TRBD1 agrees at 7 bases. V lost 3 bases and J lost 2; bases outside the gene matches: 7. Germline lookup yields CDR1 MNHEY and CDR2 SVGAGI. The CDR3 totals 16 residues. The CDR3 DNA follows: TGTGCCAGCAGTTATCTGAGACAGGGCACTGGAAACACCATATATTTT. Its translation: CASSYLRQGTGNTIYF.

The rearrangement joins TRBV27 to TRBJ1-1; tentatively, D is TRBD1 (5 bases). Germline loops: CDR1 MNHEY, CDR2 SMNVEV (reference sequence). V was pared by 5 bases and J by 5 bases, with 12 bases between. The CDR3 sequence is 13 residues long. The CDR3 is CASSQTVGTEAFF. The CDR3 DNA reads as TGTGCCAGCAGTCAGACAGTGGGGACTGAAGCTTTCTTT.

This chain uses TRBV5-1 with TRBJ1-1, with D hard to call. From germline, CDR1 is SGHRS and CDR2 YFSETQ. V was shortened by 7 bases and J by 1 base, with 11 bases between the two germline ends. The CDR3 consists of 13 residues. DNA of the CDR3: TGCGCCAGCTCCCCGGTCGCGAACACTGAAGCTTTCTTT. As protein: CASSPVANTEAFF.

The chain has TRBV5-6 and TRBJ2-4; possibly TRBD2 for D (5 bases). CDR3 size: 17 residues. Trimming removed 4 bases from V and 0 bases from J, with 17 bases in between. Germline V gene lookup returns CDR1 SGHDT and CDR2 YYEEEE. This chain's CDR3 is CASSLLGGGAAKNIQYF. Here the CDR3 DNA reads TGTGCCAGCAGCCTCCTAGGAGGTGGCGCAGCCAAAAACATTCAGTACTTC.

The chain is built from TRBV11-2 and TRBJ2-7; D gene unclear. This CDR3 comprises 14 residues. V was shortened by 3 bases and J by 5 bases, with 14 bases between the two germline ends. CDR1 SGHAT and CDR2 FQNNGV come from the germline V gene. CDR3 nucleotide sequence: TGTGCCAGCAGCTTTCGTTCGTATGAGGACGAGCAGTACTTC. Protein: CASSFRSYEDEQYF.